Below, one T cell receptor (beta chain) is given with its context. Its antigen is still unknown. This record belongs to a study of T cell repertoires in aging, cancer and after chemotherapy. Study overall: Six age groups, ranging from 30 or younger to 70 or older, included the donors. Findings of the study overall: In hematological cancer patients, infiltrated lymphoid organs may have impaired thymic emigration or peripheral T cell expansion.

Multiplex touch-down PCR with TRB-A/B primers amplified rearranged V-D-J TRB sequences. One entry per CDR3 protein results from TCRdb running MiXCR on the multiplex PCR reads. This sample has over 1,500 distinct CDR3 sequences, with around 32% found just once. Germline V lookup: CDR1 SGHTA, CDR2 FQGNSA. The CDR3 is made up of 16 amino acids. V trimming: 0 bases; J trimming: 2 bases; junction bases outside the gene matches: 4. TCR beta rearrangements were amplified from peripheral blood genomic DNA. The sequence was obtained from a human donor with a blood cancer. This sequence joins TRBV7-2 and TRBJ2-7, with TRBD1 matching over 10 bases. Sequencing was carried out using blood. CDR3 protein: CASSLAGQGGTYEQYF. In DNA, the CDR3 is TGTGCCAGCAGCTTAGCCGGACAGGGGGGGACCTACGAGCAGTACTTC.